Each of the 2 T cell receptor beta chains below was sequenced from the same sample in a study of T cell repertoires in cytomegalovirus infection. TCRdb called the reads again in MiXCR, with one record for every CDR3 protein. The data show 650,000 to 900,000 distinct CDR3 sequences, approximately 32% seen once. Their antigens remain unidentified. Sequenced material: cultured CD8+ T cells from PBMCs, taken from culture after CMV antigen stimulation. All receptors derive from a human donor in good health (CMV status not recorded). Some clones in this sample may be carry-over from other donors' samples.

There are a few counts of this clonotype. The chain joins TRBV7-9 to TRBJ2-6; 7 positions agree with TRBD1. The CDR3 sequence is 18 residues long. J was trimmed by 1 base and V by 5 bases; bases with no gene match: 11. Germline V gene lookup returns CDR1 SEHNR and CDR2 FQNEAQ (reference sequence). The CDR3 nucleotides are TGTGCCAGCAGCCCCACCCGAACAGGGGCTTCTGGGGCCAACGTCCTGACTTTC. Translated: CASSPTRTGASGANVLTF. The full variable domain, with the rest looked up from reference TRBV7-9 and TRBJ2-6, is DTGVSQNPRHKITKRGQNVTFRCDPISEHNRLYWYRQTLGQGPEFLTYFQNEAQLEKSRLLSDRFSAERPKGSFSTLEIQRTEQGDSAMYLCASSPTRTGASGANVLTFGAGSRLTVL.

The chain couples TRBV19 to TRBJ2-1; possible D gene TRBD2, 5 bases. CDR3 length: 15 amino acids. V was trimmed by 0 bases and J by 4 bases, leaving 10 bases between them. Germline V gives CDR1 LNHDA, CDR2 SQIVND (reference sequence). CDR3 sequence: CASSIETPGYNEQFF. In nucleotides, the CDR3 is TGTGCCAGTAGTATAGAAACCCCGGGGTACAATGAGCAGTTCTTC. Full variable domain (remainder filled in from reference TRBV19 and TRBJ2-1): DGGITQSPKYLFRKEGQNVTLSCEQNLNHDAMYWYRQDPGQGLRLIYYSQIVNDFQKGDIAEGYSVSREKKESFPLTVTSAQKNPTAFYLCASSIETPGYNEQFFGPGTRLTVL.